The clone carrying this T cell receptor (beta chain) was seen a few times. Arm-PCR of CDR3 regions with iRepertoire HTBI primers generated TCR beta libraries. Via MiXCR, TCRdb re-called the multiplex PCR reads, giving one row per CDR3 protein. Of hundreds of thousands of distinct CDR3 sequences in the sample, approximately 15% were seen once. These data belong to a study of regulatory T cells in long-lasting Graves disease. Time point in this sample: newly diagnosed GD, antithyroid drugs for less than 3 months. Preparation of the TCR library used RNA extracted from PBMCs. Trimming cost V 0 bases and J 1 base; bases outside gene matches: 6. Germline V gene data show CDR1 as SGHRS and CDR2 as YFSETQ. The CDR3 covers 17 residues. The same sample was also studied in work on T cells in Graves' hyperthyroidism and ophthalmopathy. In that study: The HTBI set primed first-round TCR CDR3 RT-PCR.

The clonotype originates from a young man with Graves disease. V gene TRBV5-1 combines with J gene TRBJ2-3, with 9 bases matching TRBD1. The specimen comprised peripheral blood mononuclear cells (PBMCs), sampled at new diagnosis, from a patient treated with antithyroid drugs. Here the CDR3 reads CASSLASGDRGTDTQYF. In DNA form, the CDR3 reads TGCGCCAGCAGCTTGGCCTCAGGGGACAGGGGCACAGATACGCAGTATTTT. Full variable domain (missing parts from reference TRBV5-1 and TRBJ2-3): KAGVTQTPRYLIKTRGQQVTLSCSPISGHRSVSWYQQTPGQGLQFLFEYFSETQRNKGNFPGRFSGRQFSNSRSEMNVSTLELGDSALYLCASSLASGDRGTDTQYFGPGTRLTVL.